The present T cell receptor (beta chain) was sequenced within a study of technical replicates of blood from several donors. The repertoire was sequenced with immunoSEQ multiplex PCR; TCRdb's copy has only in-frame clones and lacks some. The table lists about 80,000 clones, roughly 94% of them singletons. Looked up from germline, CDR1 is MNHEY and CDR2 is SMNVEV (reference sequence). CDR3 length: 14 amino acids. After removal of 6 bases from V and 2 bases from J, the junction contained 6 bases not matched to a gene. What was sequenced was T cells isolated from PBMCs. The chain couples TRBV27 to TRBJ1-1; 7 bases map to TRBD1. This sequence originates from a human donor in good health. CDR3 DNA: TGTGCCAGCAGGAGGGGACAGATAAACACTGAAGCTTTCTTT. Its protein is CASRRGQINTEAFF.